The 3 T cell receptor beta chains below were found in one sample sequenced in a study of blood T cell repertoires in COVID-19. Using immunoSEQ multiplex PCR, the repertoire was profiled, and TCRdb retains in-frame clones only, with some absent. This table holds 250,000 to 300,000 clones, approximately 91% found once. The sequencing sample was made of peripheral blood. The receptors here all came from a woman aged 40 to 50 who had recovered from COVID-19.

The chain combines TRBV30 with TRBJ1-2; no firm D call. Germline CDR1 reads GTSNPN; CDR2 reads SVGIG (reference sequence). The CDR3 consists of 13 residues. V dropped 0 bases and J dropped 7 bases, with 12 bases sitting between them. In DNA, the CDR3 is TGTGCCTGGAGTGTACACGGCGGGCCTGGCTACACCTTC. Protein sequence: CAWSVHGGPGYTF.

This chain joins TRBV15 and TRBJ1-1, with D perhaps matching TRBD1 (5 bases). Trimming shortened V by 6 bases and J by 10 bases, and 21 bases separated the two germline ends. The CDR3 loop spans 14 amino acids. Germline CDR1 LNHNV, CDR2 YYDKDF (reference sequence). The CDR3: CATRNRGATLGAFF. The CDR3 DNA sequence: TGTGCCACCAGAAATCGCGGGGCAACTCTGGGAGCTTTCTTT.

The chain is built from TRBV14 and TRBJ2-1, with 7 bases identical to TRBD2. Germline V gives CDR1 SGHDN, CDR2 FVKESK. The CDR3 sequence is 17 residues long. J was trimmed by 6 bases and V by 1 base; bases with no gene match: 12. For the CDR3, the DNA is TGTGCCAGCAGCCAAGGGGGCGGGAGCTATTCGGGCAATGAGCAGTTCTTC. As protein: CASSQGGGSYSGNEQFF. Full variable domain (outside the CDR3, taken from reference TRBV14 and TRBJ2-1): EAGVTQFPSHSVIEKGQTVTLRCDPISGHDNLYWYRRVMGKEIKFLLHFVKESKQDESGMPNNRFLAERTGGTYSTLKVQPAELEDSGVYFCASSQGGGSYSGNEQFFGPGTRLTVL.